This TCR beta chain comes out of a study of T cell repertoires in cytomegalovirus infection. The overall study: Public TCR beta signatures were indicative of both CMV infection and a matching HLA type. Points from the study as a whole: CMV-specific TCR beta clonotypes restricted by HLA-C dominated the ex vivo response. Carriers of CMV plus the relevant HLA were identified by cumulative public TCR beta family frequency.

CDR3 length: 13 amino acids. After removal of 6 bases from V and 4 bases from J, the junction contained 3 bases not matched to a gene. Germline CDR1 is SGHTA and CDR2 is FQGTGA. One entry per CDR3 protein results from TCRdb running MiXCR on the reads. The sample lists around 440,000 distinct CDR3 sequences, 11% seen once, with 10% in the top ten. This clonotype was counted ten times or more. Antigen: not known. The sample was PBMCs. This chain joins TRBV7-3 and TRBJ2-1; TRBD1 matches at 7 bases. This TCR came from a human donor in good health (CMV status not recorded). Some clones in this sample may be carry-over from other donors' samples. The DNA for the CDR3 is TGTGCCAGCAGTTCGACAGGGTACAATGAGCAGTTCTTC. Its protein product is CASSSTGYNEQFF.